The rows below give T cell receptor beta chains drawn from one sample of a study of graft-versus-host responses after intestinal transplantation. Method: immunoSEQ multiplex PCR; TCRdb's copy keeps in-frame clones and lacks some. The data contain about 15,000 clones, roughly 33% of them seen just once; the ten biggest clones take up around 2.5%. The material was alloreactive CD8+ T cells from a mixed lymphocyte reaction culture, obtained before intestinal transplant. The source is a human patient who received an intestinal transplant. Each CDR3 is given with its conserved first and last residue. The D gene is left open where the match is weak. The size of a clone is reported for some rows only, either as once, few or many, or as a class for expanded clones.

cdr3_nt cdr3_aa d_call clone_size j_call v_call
TGCAGCGTTGAAGACGATGGGATACAGGTTCGCGGGACCCAGTACTTC CSVEDDGIQVRGTQYF . few TRBJ2-5 TRBV29-1
TGTGCCAGCAGTCCCCGAAGGTGGGGGCGGCCATCCTACGAGCAGTACTTC CASSPRRWGRPSYEQYF . . TRBJ2-7 TRBV27
TGTGCCAGCAGCCATTGGGACCTCTACGAGCAGTACTTC CASSHWDLYEQYF . . TRBJ2-7 TRBV4-2
TGTGCCAGCAGCTTGGCCAGGAGCTTCTACAATGAGCAGTTCTTC CASSLARSFYNEQFF . . TRBJ2-1 TRBV5-5
TGTGCCAGCAGCTTACCCAAACGGGAGGGGTGGACCGGGGAGCTGTTTTTT CASSLPKREGWTGELFF TRBD2 few TRBJ2-2 TRBV7-9
TGTGCCAGCAGCTTAGTTGGGGTCCCCACAGATACGCAGTATTTT CASSLVGVPTDTQYF . few TRBJ2-3 TRBV11-2
TGTGCCAGCAGCTGGCCCGGGGAGCTGTTTTTT CASSWPGELFF . medium-sized TRBJ2-2 TRBV7-9
TGCGCCAGCAGCCATCTAGCGGGGTTGCCAGATACGCAGTATTTT CASSHLAGLPDTQYF TRBD2 . TRBJ2-3 TRBV4-1
TGTGCCAGCAGCTCAGGAGGACAGGGGGCTTACGAGCAGTACTTC CASSSGGQGAYEQYF TRBD1 . TRBJ2-7 TRBV7-2
TGTGCCAGCAGGTCAGGCATACAGGGCTACACCTTC CASRSGIQGYTF . . TRBJ1-2 TRBV27
TGTGCCAGCAGCCCCAGCGGGAGGGGGGGGACCCAGTACTTC CASSPSGRGGTQYF TRBD2 . TRBJ2-5 TRBV6-5
TGCGCCAGCAGCCAAGATCCACGGGGGGCACAAGAGACCCAGTACTTC CASSQDPRGAQETQYF . few TRBJ2-5 TRBV4-1
TGCGCCAGCAGCCAAGAGGTGGAAGGTAATGAGCAGTTCTTC CASSQEVEGNEQFF . medium-sized TRBJ2-1 TRBV4-1
TGTGCCAGCAGCGTAGAGGAGTCCTACGAGCAGTACTTC CASSVEESYEQYF . . TRBJ2-7 TRBV9